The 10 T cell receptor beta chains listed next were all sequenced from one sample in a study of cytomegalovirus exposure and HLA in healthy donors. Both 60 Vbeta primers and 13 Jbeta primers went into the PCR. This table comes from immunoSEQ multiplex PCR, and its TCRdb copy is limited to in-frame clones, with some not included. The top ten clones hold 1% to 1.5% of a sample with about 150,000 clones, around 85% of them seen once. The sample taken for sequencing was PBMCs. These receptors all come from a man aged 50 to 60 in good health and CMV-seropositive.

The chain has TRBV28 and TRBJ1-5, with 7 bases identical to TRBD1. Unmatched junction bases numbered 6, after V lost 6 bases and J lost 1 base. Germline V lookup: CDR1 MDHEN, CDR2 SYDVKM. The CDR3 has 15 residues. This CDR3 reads CASRPLTGSNQPQHF. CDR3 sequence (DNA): TGTGCCAGCAGGCCCCTGACAGGGAGCAATCAGCCCCAGCATTTT.

CDR3 nucleotide sequence: TGTGCCAGCAGCGAACAGGGGGAAGGGCCCCAGCATTTT. Translating it yields CASSEQGEGPQHF. The rearrangement links TRBV9 to TRBJ1-5; 8 bases are shared with TRBD1. Germline V gene lookup returns CDR1 SGDLS and CDR2 YYNGEE. CDR3 size: 13 residues. V dropped 3 bases and J dropped 9; count of bases not matched to a gene: 5.

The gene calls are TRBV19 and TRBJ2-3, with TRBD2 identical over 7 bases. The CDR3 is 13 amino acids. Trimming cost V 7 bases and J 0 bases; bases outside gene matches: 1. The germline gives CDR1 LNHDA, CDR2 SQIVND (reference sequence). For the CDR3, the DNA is TGTGCCAGTAAGCGGGGAAGCACAGATACGCAGTATTTT. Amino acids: CASKRGSTDTQYF. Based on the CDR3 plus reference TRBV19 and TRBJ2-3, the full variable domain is DGGITQSPKYLFRKEGQNVTLSCEQNLNHDAMYWYRQDPGQGLRLIYYSQIVNDFQKGDIAEGYSVSREKKESFPLTVTSAQKNPTAFYLCASKRGSTDTQYFGPGTRLTVL.

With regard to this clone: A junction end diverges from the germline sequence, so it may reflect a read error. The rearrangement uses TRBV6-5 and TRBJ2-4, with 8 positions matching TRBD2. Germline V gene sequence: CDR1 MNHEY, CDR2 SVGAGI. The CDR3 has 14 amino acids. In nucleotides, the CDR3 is TGTGCCAGCAGTTACTCCGCCGGGAGGGGGGGCGAAACCTTC. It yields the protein CASSYSAGRGGETF.

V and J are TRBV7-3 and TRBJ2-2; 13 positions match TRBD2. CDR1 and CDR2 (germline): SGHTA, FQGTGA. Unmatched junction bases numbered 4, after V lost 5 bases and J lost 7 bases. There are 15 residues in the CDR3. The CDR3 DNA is TGTGCCAGCAGCCCGGGACTAGCGGGATACGGGGAGCTGTTTTTT. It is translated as CASSPGLAGYGELFF.

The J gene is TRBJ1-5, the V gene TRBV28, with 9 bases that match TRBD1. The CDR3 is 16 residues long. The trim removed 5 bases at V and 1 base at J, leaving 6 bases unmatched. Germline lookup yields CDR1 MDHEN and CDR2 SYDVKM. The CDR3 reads CASSNTGGGSNQPQHF. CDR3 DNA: TGTGCCAGCAGTAACACAGGGGGCGGGAGCAATCAGCCCCAGCATTTT.

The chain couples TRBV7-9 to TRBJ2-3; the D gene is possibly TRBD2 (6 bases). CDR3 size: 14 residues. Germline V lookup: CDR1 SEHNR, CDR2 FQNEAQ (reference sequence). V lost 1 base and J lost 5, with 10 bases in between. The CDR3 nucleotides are TGTGCCAGCAGCTTAGTTTCGGGAGTAGATACGCAGTATTTT. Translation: CASSLVSGVDTQYF.

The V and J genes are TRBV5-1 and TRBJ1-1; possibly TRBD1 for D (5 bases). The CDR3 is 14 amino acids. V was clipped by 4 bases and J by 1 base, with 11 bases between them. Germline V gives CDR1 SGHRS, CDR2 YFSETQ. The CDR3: CASSPNGGNTEAFF. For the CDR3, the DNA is TGCGCCAGCAGCCCGAACGGGGGGAACACTGAAGCTTTCTTT.

CDR3 nucleotide sequence: TGTGCCAGTCTCACTGAACGGGGAGCGGGAGGGCCTTACAATGAGCAGTTCTTC. This gives the protein CASLTERGAGGPYNEQFF. The chain uses TRBV28 and TRBJ2-1, with 10 bases fitting TRBD2. This CDR3 spans 18 amino acids. V shed 9 bases and J 4 bases; nucleotides not matched to a gene: 18. The V gene's germline CDR1 is MDHEN and CDR2 SYDVKM.

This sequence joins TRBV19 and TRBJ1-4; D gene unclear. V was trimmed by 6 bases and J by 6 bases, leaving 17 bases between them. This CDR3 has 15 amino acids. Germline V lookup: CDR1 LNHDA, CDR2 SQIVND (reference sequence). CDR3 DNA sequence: TGTGCCAGTAGCCCAACCCTCCGGCGGGATGAAAAACTGTTTTTT. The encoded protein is CASSPTLRRDEKLFF.